A single sample gave rise to the 17 T cell receptor beta chains below, sequenced in a study of blood T cell repertoires in COVID-19 (dated by TCRdb to about 2020). Libraries were made using the immunoSEQ multiplex PCR assay. TCRdb holds this immuneACCESS table with in-frame rearrangements only. Some clones are missing; in checked studies, unresolved V genes explain under half, and the rest has no known cause. Counted in this sample were over 200,000 clones; 70% to 90% of them appeared once. Clones ranked in the top ten supply roughly 8.7% of the sample. Sequenced sample: PBMCs or T cells enriched from blood (not recorded which). These receptor sequences come from a man aged 40-49 years who had recovered from COVID-19.

This sequence joins TRBV12-3 or TRBV12-4 and TRBJ1-2; 7 nucleotides align to TRBD1. This CDR3 has 13 residues. With 3 bases clipped from V and 4 bases from J, the junction kept 2 bases outside the gene matches. This CDR3 is CASSLRQGYGYTF. The CDR3 region has the DNA TGTGCCAGCAGTTTGAGACAGGGCTATGGCTACACCTTC.

The chain is built from TRBV5-1 and TRBJ1-1, with 7 bases that match TRBD1. The CDR3 spans 16 residues. Germline lookup yields CDR1 SGHRS and CDR2 YFSETQ. J was trimmed by 0 bases and V by 4 bases; bases with no gene match: 9. The CDR3 bases are TGCGCCAGCAGCCCCGGGACAGTCTACATGAACACTGAAGCTTTCTTT. This encodes CASSPGTVYMNTEAFF.

The CDR3: CASSLGQDREPLNTGELFF. CDR3 in DNA: TGTGCCAGCAGCCTCGGTCAGGACAGGGAACCTCTGAACACCGGGGAGCTGTTTTTT. This chain connects TRBV3-1 (or the pseudogene TRBV3-2) to TRBJ2-2; 8 nucleotides line up with TRBD1. The trim removed 4 bases at V and 1 base at J, leaving 14 bases unmatched. Germline CDR1 LGHDT, CDR2 YNNKEL (reference sequence). The CDR3 covers 19 residues.

A single count supports this clone. CDR3 sequence reads: CAIHPDRGGYEQYF. CDR3 DNA sequence: TGTGCCATCCACCCGGACAGGGGAGGGTACGAGCAGTACTTC. This chain uses TRBV10-3 with TRBJ2-7, with 9 bases aligning to TRBD1. The CDR3 loop spans 14 amino acids. Germline values: CDR1 ENHRY, CDR2 SYGVKD. Trimming took 8 bases from V and 4 from J; bases not matched to a gene: 9.

The J gene is TRBJ2-1, the V gene TRBV4-1; TRBD2 agrees at 13 bases. The V gene end was trimmed by 1 base and the J gene end by 6 bases; junction bases not matched to a gene: 6. CDR1 MGHRA and CDR2 YSYEKL come from the germline V gene. CDR3 length: 17 amino acids. CDR3 bases: TGCGCCAGCAGCCAAGCCCAACGACTAGCGGGAGGCAATGAGCAGTTCTTC. Its protein product is CASSQAQRLAGGNEQFF.

This chain uses TRBV6-5 with TRBJ2-7; TRBD1 is a possible D gene (5 bases). The CDR3 consists of 14 residues. CDR1 MNHEY and CDR2 SVGAGI come from the germline V gene. V lost 6 bases and J 4 bases, leaving 16 bases between the germline ends. The CDR3 reads CASRDILREYEQYF. The CDR3 DNA reads as TGTGCCAGCAGGGACATATTGCGAGAGTACGAGCAGTACTTC.

The chain links TRBV7-9 to TRBJ1-2; 9 nucleotides agree with TRBD1. CDR1 and CDR2 (germline): SEHNR, FQNEAQ (reference sequence). The length of the CDR3 is 16 residues. Losses at the gene ends were 9 bases for V and 1 base for J; bases not matched to a gene: 12. The CDR3 coding sequence is TGTGCCAGTGCCGGGACAGGGCTGTCCGTTAACTATGGCTACACCTTC. This encodes CASAGTGLSVNYGYTF.

This chain connects TRBV19 to TRBJ1-1; TRBD1 is a possible D gene (5 bases). The germline V gene has CDR1 LNHDA and CDR2 SQIVND (reference sequence). The CDR3 covers 16 residues. Trimming cost V 7 bases and J 1 base, with 19 bases left between them. Written as DNA, the CDR3 is TGTGCCAGTAAGAGTGTGGGGGGATCTAGGAACACTGAAGCTTTCTTT. It specifies CASKSVGGSRNTEAFF.

This rearrangement joins TRBV7-9 to TRBJ2-2; possible D gene TRBD2, 6 bases. Trimming took 4 bases from V and 5 from J, leaving 8 bases between them. This CDR3 comprises 13 residues. The germline CDR1 and CDR2 sequences are SEHNR and FQNEAQ (reference sequence). The CDR3 sequence is CASSWEATGELFF. The CDR3 bases are TGTGCCAGCAGCTGGGAGGCTACCGGGGAGCTGTTTTTT.

The chain uses TRBV10-2 and TRBJ1-3, with D possibly matching TRBD1 (6 bases). V was trimmed by 8 bases and J by 0 bases, leaving 14 bases between them. The CDR3 length is 15 residues. Per the germline V gene, CDR1 is WSHSY and CDR2 is SAAADI. This CDR3 reads CASRRGDNSGNTIYF. CDR3 coding DNA: TGCGCCAGCCGAAGAGGGGACAACTCTGGAAACACCATATATTTT.

The V and J genes are TRBV9 and TRBJ2-1, with a possible D match to TRBD2 (5 bases). The CDR3 length is 14 residues. Germline V gives CDR1 SGDLS, CDR2 YYNGEE. V lost 4 bases and J lost 10, with 18 bases in between. DNA of the CDR3: TGTGCCAGCAGCCCAAGAGGGATCACGGACGAGCAGTTCTTC. Amino acid sequence: CASSPRGITDEQFF.

This chain joins TRBV2 and TRBJ2-7, with 10 bases matching TRBD2. The CDR3 contains 14 residues. Germline V gene data show CDR1 as SNHLY and CDR2 as FYNNEI. V dropped 4 bases and J dropped 0; count of bases not matched to a gene: 0. The CDR3 here is CASSGTSGSYEQYF. CDR3 DNA: TGTGCCAGCAGTGGGACTAGCGGCTCCTACGAGCAGTACTTC.

The J gene is TRBJ2-1, the V gene TRBV10-3, with D possibly TRBD2 on 6 matching bases. With 5 bases removed from V and 1 base from J, the gap between germline ends came to 12 bases. This CDR3 spans 15 amino acids. The germline gives CDR1 ENHRY, CDR2 SYGVKD. The CDR3 sequence is CAISFLATSYNEQFF. CDR3 nucleotide sequence: TGTGCCATCAGTTTCCTAGCGACGTCCTACAATGAGCAGTTCTTC.

The chain carries TRBV24-1 and TRBJ2-1, with 12 bases matching TRBD2. CDR1 KGHDR and CDR2 SFDVKD come from the germline V gene. The ends lost 7 bases at V and 8 bases at J; junction bases unmatched: 11. The length of the CDR3 is 16 residues. CDR3 sequence: CATRSLTSGGGYEQFF. The CDR3 DNA reads as TGTGCCACCAGGTCATTGACTAGCGGGGGCGGCTATGAGCAGTTCTTC.

CDR3 region: CASSPGGLAGNNEQFF. The CDR3 nucleotides read TGTGCCAGCAGCCCAGGGGGACTAGCGGGAAACAATGAGCAGTTCTTC. The chain couples TRBV7-3 to TRBJ2-1; 13 bases align to TRBD2. V was pared by 5 bases and J by 5 bases, with 6 bases of the junction left unmatched. The CDR3 has 16 amino acids. CDR1 SGHTA and CDR2 FQGTGA come from the germline V gene.

This chain joins TRBV5-4 and TRBJ2-1; TRBD1 matches 7 bases. The germline CDR1 and CDR2 sequences are SGHNT and YYREEE (reference sequence). V lost 2 bases and J lost 10; bases outside the gene matches: 9. The CDR3 has 14 amino acids. As DNA, the CDR3 is TGTGCCAGCAGCTTCTCTGGACAGGCCCTAGAGCAGTTCTTC. Translating gives CASSFSGQALEQFF. The full variable domain, rest sourced from reference TRBV5-4 and TRBJ2-1, is ETGVTQSPTHLIKTRGQQVTLRCSSQSGHNTVSWYQQALGQGPQFIFQYYREEENGRGNFPPRFSGLQFPNYSSELNVNALELDDSALYLCASSFSGQALEQFFGPGTRLTVL.

This clone was detected many times. The chain carries TRBV9 and TRBJ1-3, with D maybe TRBD1 (6 bases). The CDR3 runs 16 residues. Trimming left V 3 bases short and J 3 bases short, with 16 bases between. In germline, CDR1 is SGDLS, CDR2 YYNGEE. The CDR3 sequence is CASSARQQGVGNTIYF. The CDR3 coding sequence is TGTGCCAGCAGCGCTAGACAACAGGGCGTTGGAAACACCATATATTTT.